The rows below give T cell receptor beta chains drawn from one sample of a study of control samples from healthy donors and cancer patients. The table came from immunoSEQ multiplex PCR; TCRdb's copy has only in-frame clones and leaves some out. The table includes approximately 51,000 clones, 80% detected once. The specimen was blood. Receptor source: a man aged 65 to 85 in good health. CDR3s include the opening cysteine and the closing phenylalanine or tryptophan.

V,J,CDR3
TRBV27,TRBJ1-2,CASTSLFPGQRRNYGYTF
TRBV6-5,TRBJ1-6,CASSFGQGYNSPLHF
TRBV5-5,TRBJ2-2,CASSLGQGNTGELFF
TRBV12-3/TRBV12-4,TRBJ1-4,CATRVQENEKLFF
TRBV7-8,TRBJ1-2,CASSQRDRAYGYTF
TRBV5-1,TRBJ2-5,CASSRTASGEETQYF
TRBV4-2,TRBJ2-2,CASSQSLLGGADTGELFF
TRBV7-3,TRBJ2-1,CASSLNAPLAGGYNEQFF
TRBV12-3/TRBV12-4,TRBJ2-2,CASSRDTGELFF
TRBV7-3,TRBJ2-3,CASSSGQLAGADTQYF
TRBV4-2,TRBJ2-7,CASSQGKDRPYEQYF
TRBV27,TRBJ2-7,CASTRTGGIYEQYF
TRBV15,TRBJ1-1,CATSRDLRGNTEAFF
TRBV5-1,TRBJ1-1,CASSSGPLGTEAFF
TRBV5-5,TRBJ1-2,CASSFSPGPWANYGYTF
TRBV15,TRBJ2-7,CATSRDKGQNFYEQYF
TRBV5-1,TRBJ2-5,CASSFAPSGQETQYF
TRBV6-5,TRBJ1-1,CASSYDRNTEAFF
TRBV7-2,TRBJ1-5,CASSSGTGANQPQHF
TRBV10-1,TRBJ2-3,CASSPEGRKDTQYF
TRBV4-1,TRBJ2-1,CASSQDRLTSGRVNSYNEQFF
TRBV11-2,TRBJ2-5,CASSLDPWSGTQYF
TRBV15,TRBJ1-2,CATSPTQGLGYTF
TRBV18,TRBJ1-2,CASSPALGHYYGYTF
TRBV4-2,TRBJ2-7,CASSQGTSYYEQYF
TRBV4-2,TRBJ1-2,CASSPSQGDGYGYTF
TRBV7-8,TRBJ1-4,CASSLAQGAELFF
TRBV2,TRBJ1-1,CASSDSPRGTEAFF